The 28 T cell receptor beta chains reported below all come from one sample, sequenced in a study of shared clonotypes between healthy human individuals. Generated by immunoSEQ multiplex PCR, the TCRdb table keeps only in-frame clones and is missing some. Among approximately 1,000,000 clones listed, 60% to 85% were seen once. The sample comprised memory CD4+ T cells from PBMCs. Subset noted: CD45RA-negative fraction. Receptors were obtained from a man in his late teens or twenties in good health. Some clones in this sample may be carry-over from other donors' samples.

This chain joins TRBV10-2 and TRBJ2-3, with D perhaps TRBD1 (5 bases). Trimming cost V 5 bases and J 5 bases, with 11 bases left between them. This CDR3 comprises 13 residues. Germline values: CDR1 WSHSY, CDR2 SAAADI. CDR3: CASSPSGQDTQYF. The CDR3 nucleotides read TGCGCCAGCAGTCCCTCAGGGCAAGATACGCAGTATTTT.

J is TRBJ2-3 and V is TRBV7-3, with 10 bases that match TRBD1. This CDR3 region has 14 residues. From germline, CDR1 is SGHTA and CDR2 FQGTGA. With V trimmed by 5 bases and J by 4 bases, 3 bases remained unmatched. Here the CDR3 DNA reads TGTGCCAGCAGCCGGACAGGGGGATCAGATACGCAGTATTTT. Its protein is CASSRTGGSDTQYF.

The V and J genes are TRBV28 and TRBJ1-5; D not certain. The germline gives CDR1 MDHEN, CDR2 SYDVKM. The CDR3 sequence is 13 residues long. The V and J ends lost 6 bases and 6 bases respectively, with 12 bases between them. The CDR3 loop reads CASSVGPAQPQHF. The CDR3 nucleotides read TGTGCCAGCAGCGTAGGGCCCGCTCAGCCCCAGCATTTT.

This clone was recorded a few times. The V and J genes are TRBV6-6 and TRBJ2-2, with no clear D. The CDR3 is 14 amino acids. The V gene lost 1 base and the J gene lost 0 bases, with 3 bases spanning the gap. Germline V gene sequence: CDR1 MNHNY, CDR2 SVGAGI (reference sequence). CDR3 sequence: CASSYFANTGELFF. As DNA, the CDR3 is TGTGCCAGCAGTTACTTCGCGAACACCGGGGAGCTGTTTTTT.

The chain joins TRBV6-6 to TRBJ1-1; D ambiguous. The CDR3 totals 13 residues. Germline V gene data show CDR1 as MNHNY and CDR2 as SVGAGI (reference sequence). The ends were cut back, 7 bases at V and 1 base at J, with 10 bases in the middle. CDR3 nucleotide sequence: TGTGCCAGCACCGCGGAAGGGAACACTGAAGCTTTCTTT. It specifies CASTAEGNTEAFF.

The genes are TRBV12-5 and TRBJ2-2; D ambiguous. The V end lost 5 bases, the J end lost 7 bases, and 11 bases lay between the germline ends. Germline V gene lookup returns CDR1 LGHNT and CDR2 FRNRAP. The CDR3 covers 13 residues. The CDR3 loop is CASGPDKRGELFF. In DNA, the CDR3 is TGTGCTAGTGGTCCAGACAAGCGCGGGGAGCTGTTTTTT.

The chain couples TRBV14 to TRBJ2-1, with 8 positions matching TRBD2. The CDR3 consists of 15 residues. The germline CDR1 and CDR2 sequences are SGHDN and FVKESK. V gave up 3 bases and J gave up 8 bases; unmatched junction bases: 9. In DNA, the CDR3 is TGTGCCAGCAGCCAGCAGGCGGGAGGAGGGGATGAGCAGTTCTTC. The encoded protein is CASSQQAGGGDEQFF.

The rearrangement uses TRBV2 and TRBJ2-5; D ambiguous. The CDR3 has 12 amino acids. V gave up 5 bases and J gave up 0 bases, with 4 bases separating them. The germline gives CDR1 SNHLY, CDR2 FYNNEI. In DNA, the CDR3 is TGTGCCAGCAGTTACAACCAAGAGACCCAGTACTTC. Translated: CASSYNQETQYF.

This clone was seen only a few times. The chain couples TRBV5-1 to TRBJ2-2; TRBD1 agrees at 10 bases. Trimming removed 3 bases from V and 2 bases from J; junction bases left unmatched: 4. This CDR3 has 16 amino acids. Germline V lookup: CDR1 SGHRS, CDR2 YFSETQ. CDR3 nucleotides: TGCGCCAGCAGCTGGGGGACAGGGGATAACACCGGGGAGCTGTTTTTT. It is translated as CASSWGTGDNTGELFF.

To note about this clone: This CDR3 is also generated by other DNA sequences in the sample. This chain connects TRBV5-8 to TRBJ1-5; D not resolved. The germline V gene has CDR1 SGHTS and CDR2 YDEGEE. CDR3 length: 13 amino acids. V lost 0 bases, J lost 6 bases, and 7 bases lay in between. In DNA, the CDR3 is TGTGCCAGCAGCTTGGGAGGATCTCAGCCCCAGCATTTT. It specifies CASSLGGSQPQHF. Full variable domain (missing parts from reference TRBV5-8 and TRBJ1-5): EAGVTQSPTHLIKTRGQQATLRCSPISGHTSVYWYQQALGLGLQFLLWYDEGEERNRGNFPPRFSGRQFPNYSSELNVNALELEDSALYLCASSLGGSQPQHFGDGTRLSIL.

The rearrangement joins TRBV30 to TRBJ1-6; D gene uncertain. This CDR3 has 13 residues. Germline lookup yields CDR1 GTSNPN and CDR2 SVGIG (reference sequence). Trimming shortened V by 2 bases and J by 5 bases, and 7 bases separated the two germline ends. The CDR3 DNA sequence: TGTGCCTGGAGTCCCAGCAATAATTCACCCCTCCACTTT. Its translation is CAWSPSNNSPLHF. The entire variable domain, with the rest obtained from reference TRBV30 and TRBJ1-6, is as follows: SQTIHQWPATLVQPVGSPLSLECTVEGTSNPNLYWYRQAAGRGLQLLFYSVGIGQISSEVPQNLSASRPQDRQFILSSKKLLLSDSGFYLCAWSPSNNSPLHFGNGTRLTVT.

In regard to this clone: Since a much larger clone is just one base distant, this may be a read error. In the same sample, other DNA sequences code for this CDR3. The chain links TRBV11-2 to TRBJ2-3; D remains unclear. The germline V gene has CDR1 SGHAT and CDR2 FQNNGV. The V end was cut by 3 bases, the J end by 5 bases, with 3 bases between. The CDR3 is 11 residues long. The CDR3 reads CASSLGDTQYF. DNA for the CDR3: TGTGCCAGCAGCTTGGGAGATACGCAGTATTTT.

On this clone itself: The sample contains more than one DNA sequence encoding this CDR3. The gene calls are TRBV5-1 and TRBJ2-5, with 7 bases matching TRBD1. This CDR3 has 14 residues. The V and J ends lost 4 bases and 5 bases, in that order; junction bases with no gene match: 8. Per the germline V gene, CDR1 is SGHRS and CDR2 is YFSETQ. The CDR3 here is CASSRGQAGETQYF. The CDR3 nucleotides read TGCGCCAGCAGCCGCGGACAGGCTGGGGAGACCCAGTACTTC.

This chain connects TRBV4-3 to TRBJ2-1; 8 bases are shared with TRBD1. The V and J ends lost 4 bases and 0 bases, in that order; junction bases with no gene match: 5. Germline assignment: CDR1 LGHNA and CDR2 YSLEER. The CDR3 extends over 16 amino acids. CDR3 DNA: TGCGCCAGCAGCCTTCGGACAGGGAGCTCCTACAATGAGCAGTTCTTC. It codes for CASSLRTGSSYNEQFF.

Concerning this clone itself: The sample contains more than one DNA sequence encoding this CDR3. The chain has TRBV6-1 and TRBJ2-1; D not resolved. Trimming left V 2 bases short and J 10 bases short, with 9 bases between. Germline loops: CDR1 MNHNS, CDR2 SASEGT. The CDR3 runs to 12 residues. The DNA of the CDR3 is TGTGCCAGCAGTGAACTCCTCCGGGAGCAGTTCTTC. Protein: CASSELLREQFF.

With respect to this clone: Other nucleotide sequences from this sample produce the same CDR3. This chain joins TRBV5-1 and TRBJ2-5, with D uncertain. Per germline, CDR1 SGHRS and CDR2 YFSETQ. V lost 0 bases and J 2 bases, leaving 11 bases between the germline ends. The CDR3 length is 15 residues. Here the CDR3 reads CASSLVVAGQETQYF. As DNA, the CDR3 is TGCGCCAGCAGCTTGGTTGTTGCCGGGCAAGAGACCCAGTACTTC.

The CDR3 here is CASSVATSLTGELFF. CDR3 nucleotide sequence: TGTGCCAGCAGCGTAGCAACTAGTCTTACCGGGGAGCTGTTTTTT. V gene TRBV9 combines with J gene TRBJ2-2, with D possibly matching TRBD2 (5 bases). There are 15 residues in the CDR3. V was cut by 0 bases and J by 5 bases, with 11 bases left in between. Germline V CDR1 and CDR2: SGDLS, YYNGEE.

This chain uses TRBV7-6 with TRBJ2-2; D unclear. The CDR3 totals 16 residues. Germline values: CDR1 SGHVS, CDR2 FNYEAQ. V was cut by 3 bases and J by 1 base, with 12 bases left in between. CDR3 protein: CASSFEAILNTGELFF. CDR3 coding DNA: TGTGCCAGCAGCTTTGAGGCTATATTGAACACCGGGGAGCTGTTTTTT.

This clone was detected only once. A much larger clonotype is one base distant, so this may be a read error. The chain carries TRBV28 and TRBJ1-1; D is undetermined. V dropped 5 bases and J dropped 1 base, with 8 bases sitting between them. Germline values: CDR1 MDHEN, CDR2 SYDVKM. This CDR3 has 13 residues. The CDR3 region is CASSPNRNTEAFF. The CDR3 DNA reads TGTGCCAGCAGTCCCAACAGGAACACTGAAGCTTTCTTT.

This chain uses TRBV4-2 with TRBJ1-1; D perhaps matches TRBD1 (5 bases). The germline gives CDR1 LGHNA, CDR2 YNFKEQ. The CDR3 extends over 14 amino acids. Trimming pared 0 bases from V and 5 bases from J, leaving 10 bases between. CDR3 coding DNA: TGTGCCAGCAGCCAAGACGGGTGGGGGACTGAAGCTTTCTTT. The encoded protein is CASSQDGWGTEAFF.

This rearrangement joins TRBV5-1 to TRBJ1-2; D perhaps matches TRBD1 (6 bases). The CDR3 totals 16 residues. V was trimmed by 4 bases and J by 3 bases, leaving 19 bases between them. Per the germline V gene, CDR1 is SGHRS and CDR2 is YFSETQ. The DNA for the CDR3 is TGCGCCAGCAGCATCTTAGCGGGACAAGGGGACTATGGCTACACCTTC. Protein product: CASSILAGQGDYGYTF.

This CDR3 reads CASSVASRGRNTGELFF. CDR3 nucleotides: TGTGCCAGCAGCGTAGCGAGTCGCGGGAGGAACACCGGGGAGCTGTTTTTT. The gene calls are TRBV9 and TRBJ2-2, with TRBD2 matching 7 bases. In germline, CDR1 is SGDLS, CDR2 YYNGEE. The CDR3 consists of 17 residues. V lost 0 bases to trimming and J lost 1 base; unmatched junction nucleotides: 6.

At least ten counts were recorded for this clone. The DNA for the CDR3 is TGTGCCATCAGTGAGTCGAGTGTTGTGGGTGGTTATGGCTACACCTTC. This codes for CAISESSVVGGYGYTF. This chain links TRBV10-3 with TRBJ1-2; D unresolved. This CDR3 contains 16 residues. Germline-derived CDR1 and CDR2 are ENHRY and SYGVKD. Trimming left V 0 bases short and J 5 bases short, with 16 bases between.

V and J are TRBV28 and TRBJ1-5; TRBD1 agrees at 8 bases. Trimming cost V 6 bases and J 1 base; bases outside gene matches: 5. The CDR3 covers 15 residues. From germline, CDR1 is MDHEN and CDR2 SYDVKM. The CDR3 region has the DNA TGTGCCAGCAGCTCGGACAGGGCAAGCAATCAGCCCCAGCATTTT. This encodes CASSSDRASNQPQHF.

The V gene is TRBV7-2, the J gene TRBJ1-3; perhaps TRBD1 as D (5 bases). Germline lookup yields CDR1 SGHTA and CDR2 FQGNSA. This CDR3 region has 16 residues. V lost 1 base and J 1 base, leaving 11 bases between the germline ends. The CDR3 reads CASSLGGGWSGNTIYF. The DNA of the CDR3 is TGTGCCAGCAGCTTAGGTGGGGGATGGTCTGGAAACACCATATATTTT.

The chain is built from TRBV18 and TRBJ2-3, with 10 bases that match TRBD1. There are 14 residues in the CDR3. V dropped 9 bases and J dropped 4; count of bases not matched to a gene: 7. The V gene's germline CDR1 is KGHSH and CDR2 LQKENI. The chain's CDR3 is CASHPGQGPDTQYF. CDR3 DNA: TGTGCCAGTCATCCGGGACAGGGGCCAGATACGCAGTATTTT.

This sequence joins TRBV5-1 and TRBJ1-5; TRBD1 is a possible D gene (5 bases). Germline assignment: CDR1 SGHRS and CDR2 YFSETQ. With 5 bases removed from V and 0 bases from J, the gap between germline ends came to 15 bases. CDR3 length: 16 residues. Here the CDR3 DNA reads TGCGCCAGCAGTTCTGGACATGGGGATAGCAATCAGCCCCAGCATTTT. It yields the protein CASSSGHGDSNQPQHF.

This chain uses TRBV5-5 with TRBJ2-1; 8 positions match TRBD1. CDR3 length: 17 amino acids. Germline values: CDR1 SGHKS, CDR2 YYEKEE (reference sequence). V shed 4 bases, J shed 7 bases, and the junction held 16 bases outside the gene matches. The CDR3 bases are TGTGCCAGCAGCCCCCGGACAGGGTATTCTAGATGGAATGAGCAGTTCTTC. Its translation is CASSPRTGYSRWNEQFF.